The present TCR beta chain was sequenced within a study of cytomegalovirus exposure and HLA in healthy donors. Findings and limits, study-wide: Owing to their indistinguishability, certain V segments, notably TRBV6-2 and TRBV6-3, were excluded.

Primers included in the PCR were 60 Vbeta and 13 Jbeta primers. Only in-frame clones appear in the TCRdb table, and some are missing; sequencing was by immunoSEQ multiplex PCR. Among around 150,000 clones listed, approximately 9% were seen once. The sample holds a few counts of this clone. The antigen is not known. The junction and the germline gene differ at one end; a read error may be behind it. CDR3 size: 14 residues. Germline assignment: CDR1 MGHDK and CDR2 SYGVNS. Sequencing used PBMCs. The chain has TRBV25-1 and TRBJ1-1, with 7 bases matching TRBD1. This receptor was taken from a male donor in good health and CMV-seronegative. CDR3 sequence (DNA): TGTGCCGGCAGGGGGGAGGTATGGGACACTGAAGCTTTCTTT. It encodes CAGRGEVWDTEAFF.